This T cell receptor beta chain comes out of a study of cytomegalovirus exposure and HLA in healthy donors. Primers included in the PCR were 60 Vbeta and 13 Jbeta primers. Sequencing used immunoSEQ multiplex PCR; TCRdb keeps in-frame clones, though not all of them. Of 120,000 or so clones listed, over 65% are singletons. Trimming left V 6 bases short and J 3 bases short, with 9 bases between. Germline V gene lookup returns CDR1 ENHRY and CDR2 SYGVKD. This CDR3 comprises 12 residues. The sequencing sample was made of PBMCs. This receptor was identified in a woman aged 40 to 50 in good health and CMV-seronegative. This chain links TRBV10-3 with TRBJ2-7; unclear D gene. The CDR3 sequence: CAISDTVYEQYF. DNA for the CDR3: TGTGCCATCAGCGACACCGTCTACGAGCAGTACTTC.